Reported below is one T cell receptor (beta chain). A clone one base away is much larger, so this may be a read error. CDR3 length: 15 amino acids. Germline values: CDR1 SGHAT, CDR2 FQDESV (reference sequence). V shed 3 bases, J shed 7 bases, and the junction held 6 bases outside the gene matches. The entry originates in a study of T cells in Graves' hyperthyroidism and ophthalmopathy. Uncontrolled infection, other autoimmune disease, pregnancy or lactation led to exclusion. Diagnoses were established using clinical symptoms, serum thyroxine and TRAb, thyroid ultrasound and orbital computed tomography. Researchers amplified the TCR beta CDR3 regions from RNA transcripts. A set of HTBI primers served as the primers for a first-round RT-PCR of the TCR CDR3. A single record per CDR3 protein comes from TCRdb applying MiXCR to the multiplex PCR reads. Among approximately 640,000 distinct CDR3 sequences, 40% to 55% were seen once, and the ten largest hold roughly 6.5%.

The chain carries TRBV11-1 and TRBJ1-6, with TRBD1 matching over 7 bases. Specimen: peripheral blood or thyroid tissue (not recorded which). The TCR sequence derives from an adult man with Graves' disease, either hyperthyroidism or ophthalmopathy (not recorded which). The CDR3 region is CASSFRDSGNSPLHF. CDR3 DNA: TGTGCCAGCAGCTTCCGGGACAGTGGGAATTCACCCCTCCACTTT.